Each of the 20 T cell receptor beta chains below was sequenced from the same sample in a study of PD-1 blockade in classical Hodgkin lymphoma. In every patient, relapse followed autologous stem cell transplantation, while exposure to brentuximab vedotin differed. Here immunoSEQ multiplex PCR was the method, and the copy in TCRdb shows in-frame clones only, minus some. The sample consists of about 2,100 clones, 85% of them appearing once. Source: peripheral blood mononuclear cells (PBMCs), taken at baseline. These receptor sequences come from a human donor with classical Hodgkin lymphoma.

This clone turned up a few times. J is TRBJ1-4 and V is TRBV19; TRBD1 matches at 8 bases. Germline loops: CDR1 LNHDA, CDR2 SQIVND (reference sequence). V was clipped by 9 bases and J by 4 bases; unmatched bases: 13. This CDR3 is 16 amino acids long. The CDR3 region has the DNA TGTGCCAGCACCGACAGGGGAAGAAGGGATAATGAAAAACTGTTTTTT. Its translation is CASTDRGRRDNEKLFF.

The chain carries TRBV10-3 and TRBJ2-5, with D possibly being TRBD1 (7 bases). Germline V CDR1 and CDR2: ENHRY, SYGVKD. The V gene lost 6 bases and the J gene lost 3 bases, with 17 bases spanning the gap. The CDR3 has 15 residues. CDR3 sequence: CAIRGDSRGKETQYF. In nucleotides, the CDR3 is TGTGCCATCAGAGGGGACAGTCGGGGGAAAGAGACCCAGTACTTC.

This chain links TRBV4-3 with TRBJ2-5; D gene unclear. This CDR3 contains 15 residues. CDR1 is LGHNA, CDR2 YSLEER, per germline. Trimming took 0 bases from V and 5 from J, leaving 13 bases between them. The DNA of the CDR3 is TGCGCCAGCAGCCAAGACCCCGGCGTTACGGAGACCCAGTACTTC. It encodes CASSQDPGVTETQYF.

With regard to this clone: The junction shows a germline mismatch at one end, possibly a read error. V and J are TRBV19 and TRBJ2-7; 9 bases are shared with TRBD1. CDR1 is LNHDA, CDR2 SQIVND, per germline (reference sequence). The CDR3 totals 15 residues. The CDR3 reads CTSSIGQGFSYEQYF. The CDR3, as DNA: TGTACCAGTAGTATTGGACAGGGGTTCTCCTACGAGCAGTACTTC.

The chain employs TRBV5-4 and TRBJ2-3; 7 bases agree with TRBD2. In germline, CDR1 is SGHNT, CDR2 YYREEE (reference sequence). CDR3 length equals 18 residues. J gave up 2 bases and V 0 bases, and 12 bases lay outside the gene matches. CDR3 in DNA: TGTGCCAGCAGCTTGGTCGTTTGGCCGGGAGGCCTCACAGATACGCAGTATTTT. Protein: CASSLVVWPGGLTDTQYF.

A few counts support this clone. The chain recombines TRBV27 with TRBJ1-2; 9 bases align to TRBD1. V dropped 4 bases and J dropped 8; count of bases not matched to a gene: 5. The CDR3 is made up of 13 amino acids. Germline V lookup: CDR1 MNHEY, CDR2 SMNVEV (reference sequence). The CDR3 sequence is CASSSQGAGGYTF. CDR3 sequence (DNA): TGTGCCAGCAGTTCACAGGGGGCTGGGGGCTACACCTTC.

The chain combines TRBV7-9 with TRBJ2-6; D gene unclear. CDR1 SEHNR and CDR2 FQNEAQ come from the germline V gene (reference sequence). The length of the CDR3 is 15 residues. The germline V and J ends were trimmed by 2 bases and 0 bases, with 5 bases remaining between them. CDR3 nucleotide sequence: TGTGCCAGCAGCTTAAGTAGCTCTGGGGCCAACGTCCTGACTTTC. It encodes CASSLSSSGANVLTF.

This clone was observed a single time. The rearrangement uses TRBV4-2 and TRBJ2-1; 9 positions match TRBD2. The V gene's germline CDR1 is LGHNA and CDR2 YNFKEQ. CDR3 size: 16 residues. V was clipped by 0 bases and J by 10 bases; unmatched bases: 10. This CDR3 is CASSQDGGSGSFEQFF. The CDR3 DNA is TGTGCCAGCAGCCAAGATGGGGGTAGCGGGAGTTTCGAGCAGTTCTTC.

CDR3 DNA sequence: TGTGCCAGCAGTTTATCCCTGACTAGCGTAAGCACAGATACGCAGTATTTT. The encoded protein is CASSLSLTSVSTDTQYF. The chain has TRBV28 and TRBJ2-3, with 8 bases identical to TRBD2. V shed 1 base and J 0 bases; nucleotides not matched to a gene: 6. The CDR3 has 17 residues. Germline CDR1 reads MDHEN; CDR2 reads SYDVKM.

The chain carries TRBV27 and TRBJ2-2, with D possibly called TRBD1 or TRBD2 (5 bases each). V lost 4 bases and J lost 1, with 16 bases in between. Germline V CDR1 and CDR2: MNHEY, SMNVEV (reference sequence). The CDR3 covers 17 residues. CDR3 nucleotides: TGTGCCAGCAGTTCCCCCATGGGACCCATGAACACCGGGGAGCTGTTTTTT. This gives the protein CASSSPMGPMNTGELFF.

The V and J genes are TRBV14 and TRBJ2-5, with TRBD2 identical over 8 bases. This CDR3 has 16 amino acids. Per the germline V gene, CDR1 is SGHDN and CDR2 is FVKESK. V lost 2 bases to trimming and J lost 4 bases; unmatched junction nucleotides: 9. The CDR3 loop reads CASSQLRAGGLETQYF. In DNA, the CDR3 is TGTGCCAGCAGCCAACTCAGGGCGGGAGGCCTAGAGACCCAGTACTTC.

This rearrangement joins TRBV19 to TRBJ2-1; 11 bases match TRBD2. V gave up 1 base and J gave up 8 bases; unmatched junction bases: 7. The germline gives CDR1 LNHDA, CDR2 SQIVND (reference sequence). The CDR3 is 16 residues long. CDR3 residues: CASSIGHTSGSHEQFF. DNA for the CDR3: TGTGCCAGTAGTATAGGTCATACTAGCGGGAGTCATGAGCAGTTCTTC.

This chain uses TRBV4-3 with TRBJ1-4; D is ambiguous. Germline V gene sequence: CDR1 LGHNA, CDR2 YSLEER. The CDR3 extends over 12 amino acids. Trimming stripped 10 bases from V and 0 bases from J, with 6 bases between. The CDR3 coding sequence is TGCGCCACCTCGTCAACTAATGAAAAACTGTTTTTT. This gives the protein CATSSTNEKLFF.

The rearrangement uses TRBV10-3 and TRBJ2-7; TRBD1 is a possible D gene (6 bases). CDR1 and CDR2 (germline): ENHRY, SYGVKD. The V end was cut by 2 bases, the J end by 1 base, with 15 bases between. The CDR3 consists of 16 residues. DNA for the CDR3: TGTGCCATCAGTGAGCTACGGGACACCCCTTCCTACGAGCAGTACTTC. The encoded protein is CAISELRDTPSYEQYF.

The rearrangement joins TRBV2 to TRBJ2-5, with D perhaps TRBD1 (5 bases). CDR3 length: 14 amino acids. Germline lookup yields CDR1 SNHLY and CDR2 FYNNEI. Trimming removed 0 bases at V and 9 bases at J, with 14 bases between. The CDR3 region is CASSEAKGISAQYF. CDR3 coding DNA: TGTGCCAGCAGTGAAGCGAAGGGGATCTCGGCCCAGTACTTC.

The chain carries TRBV4-3 and TRBJ1-1; TRBD1 agrees at 7 bases. The CDR3 is 15 residues long. V trimming: 4 bases; J trimming: 5 bases; junction bases outside the gene matches: 10. The V gene's germline CDR1 is LGHNA and CDR2 YSLEER. The CDR3 DNA reads as TGCGCCAGCAGCCCTAACGGGCAGGGGGTGACTGAAGCTTTCTTT. Amino acid sequence: CASSPNGQGVTEAFF.

V gene TRBV7-1 combines with J gene TRBJ2-7, with D tentatively TRBD2 (6 bases). TRBV7-1 is identified as an open reading frame with a role that is uncertain. Trimming took 4 bases from V and 3 from J, leaving 13 bases between them. This CDR3 is built from 14 residues. CDR3 sequence: CASSLEPGDYEQYF. The DNA for the CDR3 is TGTGCCAGCAGCTTAGAGCCGGGGGACTACGAGCAGTACTTC.

This chain joins TRBV11-1 and TRBJ2-7; TRBD1 aligns across 7 bases. The CDR3 is 15 amino acids. With V trimmed by 0 bases and J by 0 bases, 2 bases remained unmatched. Germline CDR1 SGHAT, CDR2 FQDESV (reference sequence). In DNA form, the CDR3 reads TGTGCCAGCAGCTTAGCGGGGACAGTCTCCTACGAGCAGTACTTC. Translated, it gives CASSLAGTVSYEQYF.

The genes are TRBV6-4 and TRBJ1-2, with a tentative D call TRBD1 (5 bases). The CDR3 is 13 residues long. V lost 2 bases and J lost 4, with 8 bases in between. Germline CDR1 MRHNA, CDR2 SNTAGT. The CDR3 spells CASSDDSVYGYTF. CDR3 sequence (DNA): TGTGCCAGCAGTGACGACAGTGTCTATGGCTACACCTTC.

The J gene is TRBJ2-7, the V gene TRBV5-6, with D tentatively TRBD2 (5 bases). The ends were cut back, 0 bases at V and 5 bases at J, with 15 bases in the middle. CDR3 length equals 15 residues. CDR1 and CDR2 from the germline V gene are SGHDT and YYEEEE. The CDR3, as DNA: TGTGCCAGCAGCTTGGAAGGGAGACTTTACCACGAGCAGTACTTC. Residues: CASSLEGRLYHEQYF.